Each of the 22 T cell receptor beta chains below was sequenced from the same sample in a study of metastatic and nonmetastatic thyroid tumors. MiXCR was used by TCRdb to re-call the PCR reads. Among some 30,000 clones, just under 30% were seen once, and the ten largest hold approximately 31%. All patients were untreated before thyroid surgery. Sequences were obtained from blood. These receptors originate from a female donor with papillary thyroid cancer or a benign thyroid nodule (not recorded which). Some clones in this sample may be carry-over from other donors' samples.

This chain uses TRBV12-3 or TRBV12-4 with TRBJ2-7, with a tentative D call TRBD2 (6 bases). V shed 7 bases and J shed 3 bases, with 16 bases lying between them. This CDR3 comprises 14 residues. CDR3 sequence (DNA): TGTGCCAGCACCTCGGACGGGGGAGGCTACGAGCAGTACTTC. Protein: CASTSDGGGYEQYF.

CDR3 in amino acids: CASSVAGNTGELFF. The CDR3 coding sequence is TGTGCCAGCAGCGTAGCCGGGAACACCGGGGAGCTGTTTTTT. The chain employs TRBV9 and TRBJ2-2; no clear D gene. CDR3 length: 14 amino acids. Per the germline V gene, CDR1 is SGDLS and CDR2 is YYNGEE. Trimming took 0 bases from V and 1 from J, leaving 4 bases between them.

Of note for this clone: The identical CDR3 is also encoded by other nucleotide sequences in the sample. CDR3 sequence (DNA): TGCGCCAGCAGCTCAGGGGGGGATTTGGGTGCCAACGTCCTGACTTTC. This gives the protein CASSSGGDLGANVLTF. The J gene is TRBJ2-6, the V gene TRBV5-1; either TRBD1 or TRBD2 may fit D (7 bases each). The V and J ends lost 3 bases and 7 bases respectively, with 17 bases between them. The CDR3 sequence is 16 residues long. Germline values: CDR1 SGHRS, CDR2 YFSETQ.

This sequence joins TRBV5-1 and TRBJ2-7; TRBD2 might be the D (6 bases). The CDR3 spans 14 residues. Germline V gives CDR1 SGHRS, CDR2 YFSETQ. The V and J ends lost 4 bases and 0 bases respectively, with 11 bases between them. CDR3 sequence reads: CASSPRTNSYEQYF. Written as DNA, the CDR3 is TGCGCCAGCAGCCCGCGGACTAACTCCTACGAGCAGTACTTC.

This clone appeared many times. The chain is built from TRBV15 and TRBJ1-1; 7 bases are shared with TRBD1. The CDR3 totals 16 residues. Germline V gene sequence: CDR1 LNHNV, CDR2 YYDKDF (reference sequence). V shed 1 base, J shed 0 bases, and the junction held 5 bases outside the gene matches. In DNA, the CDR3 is TGTGCCACCAGCAGAGTACGGGACAGCCTGAACACTGAAGCTTTCTTT. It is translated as CATSRVRDSLNTEAFF.

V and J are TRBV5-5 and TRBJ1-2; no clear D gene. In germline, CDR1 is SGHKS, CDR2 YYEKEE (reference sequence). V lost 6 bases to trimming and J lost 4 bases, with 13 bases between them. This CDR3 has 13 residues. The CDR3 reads CASTREMGYGYTF. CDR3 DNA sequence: TGTGCCAGCACCCGCGAGATGGGCTATGGCTACACCTTC.

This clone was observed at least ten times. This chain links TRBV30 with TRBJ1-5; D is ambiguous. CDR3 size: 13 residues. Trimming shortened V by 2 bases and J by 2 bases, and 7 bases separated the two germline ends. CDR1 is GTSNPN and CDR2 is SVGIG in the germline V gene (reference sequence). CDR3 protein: CAWSLDGNQPQHF. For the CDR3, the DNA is TGTGCCTGGAGTTTGGACGGCAATCAGCCCCAGCATTTT. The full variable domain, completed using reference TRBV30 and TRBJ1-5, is SQTIHQWPATLVQPVGSPLSLECTVEGTSNPNLYWYRQAAGRGLQLLFYSVGIGQISSEVPQNLSASRPQDRQFILSSKKLLLSDSGFYLCAWSLDGNQPQHFGDGTRLSIL.

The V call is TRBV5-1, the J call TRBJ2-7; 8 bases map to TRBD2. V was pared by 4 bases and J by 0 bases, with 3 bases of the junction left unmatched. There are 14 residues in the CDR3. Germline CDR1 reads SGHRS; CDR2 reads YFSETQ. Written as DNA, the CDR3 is TGCGCCAGCAGCCCCGGACTAGCCTCCTACGAGCAGTACTTC. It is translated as CASSPGLASYEQYF. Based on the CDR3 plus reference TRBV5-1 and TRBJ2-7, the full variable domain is KAGVTQTPRYLIKTRGQQVTLSCSPISGHRSVSWYQQTPGQGLQFLFEYFSETQRNKGNFPGRFSGRQFSNSRSEMNVSTLELGDSALYLCASSPGLASYEQYFGPGTRLTVT.

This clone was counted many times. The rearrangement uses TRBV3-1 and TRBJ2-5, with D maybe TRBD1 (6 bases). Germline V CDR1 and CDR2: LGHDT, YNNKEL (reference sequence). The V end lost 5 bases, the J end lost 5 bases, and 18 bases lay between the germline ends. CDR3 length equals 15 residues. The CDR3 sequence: CASSVRDTLAETQYF. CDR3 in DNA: TGTGCCAGCAGCGTCCGGGACACCCTCGCGGAGACCCAGTACTTC.

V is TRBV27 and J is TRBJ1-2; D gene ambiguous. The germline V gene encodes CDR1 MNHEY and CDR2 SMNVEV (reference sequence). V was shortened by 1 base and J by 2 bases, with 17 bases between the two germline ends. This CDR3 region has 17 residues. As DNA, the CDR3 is TGTGCCAGCAGTTTATTCGAGCCGGACTCGGGGAACTATGGCTACACCTTC. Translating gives CASSLFEPDSGNYGYTF.

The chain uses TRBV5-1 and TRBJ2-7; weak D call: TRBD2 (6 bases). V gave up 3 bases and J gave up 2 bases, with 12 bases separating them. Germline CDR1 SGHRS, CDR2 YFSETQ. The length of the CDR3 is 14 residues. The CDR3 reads CASSSGLVTYEQYF. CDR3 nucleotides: TGCGCCAGCAGCTCGGGACTCGTCACCTACGAGCAGTACTTC.

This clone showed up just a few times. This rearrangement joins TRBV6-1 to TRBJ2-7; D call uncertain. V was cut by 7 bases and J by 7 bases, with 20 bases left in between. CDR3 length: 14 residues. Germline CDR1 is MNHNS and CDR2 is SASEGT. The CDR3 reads CASKRQMLPQEQYF. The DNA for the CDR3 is TGTGCCAGCAAACGGCAAATGCTGCCCCAGGAGCAGTACTTC.

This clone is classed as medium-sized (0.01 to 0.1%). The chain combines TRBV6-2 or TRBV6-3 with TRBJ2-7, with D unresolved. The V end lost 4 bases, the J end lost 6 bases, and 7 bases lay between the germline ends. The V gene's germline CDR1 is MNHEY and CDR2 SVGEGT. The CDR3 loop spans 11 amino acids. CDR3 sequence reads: CASSFTSEQYF. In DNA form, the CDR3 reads TGTGCCAGCAGTTTTACATCCGAGCAGTACTTC.

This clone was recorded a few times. The CDR3: CASRTPTNTEAFF. CDR3 coding DNA: TGTGCCAGCCGGACACCTACAAACACTGAAGCTTTCTTT. This chain uses TRBV28 with TRBJ1-1, with D possibly being TRBD1 (5 bases). V lost 8 bases and J 2 bases, leaving 12 bases between the germline ends. The CDR3 is 13 residues long. Germline loops: CDR1 MDHEN, CDR2 SYDVKM.

CDR3 in DNA: TGTGCCAGCAGTTTCCTAGACAGGGCGGGTGAGCAGTTCTTC. Protein: CASSFLDRAGEQFF. The V and J genes are TRBV27 and TRBJ2-1; 7 bases line up with TRBD1. V was pared by 3 bases and J by 9 bases, with 8 bases of the junction left unmatched. The CDR3 spans 14 residues. Per the germline V gene, CDR1 is MNHEY and CDR2 is SMNVEV (reference sequence).

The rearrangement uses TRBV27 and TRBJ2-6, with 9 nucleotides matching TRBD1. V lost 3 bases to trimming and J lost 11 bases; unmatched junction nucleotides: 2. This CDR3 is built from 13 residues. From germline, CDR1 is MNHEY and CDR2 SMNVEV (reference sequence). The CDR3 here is CASSLTGGDVLTF. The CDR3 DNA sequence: TGTGCCAGCAGTTTGACAGGGGGGGACGTCCTGACTTTC.

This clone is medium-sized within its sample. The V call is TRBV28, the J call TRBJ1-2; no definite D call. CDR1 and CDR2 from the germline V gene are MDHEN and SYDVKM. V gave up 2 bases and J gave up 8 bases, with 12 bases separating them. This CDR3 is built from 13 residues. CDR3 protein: CASSLTGNHGYTF. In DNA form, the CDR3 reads TGTGCCAGCAGTTTAACCGGGAACCACGGCTACACCTTC.

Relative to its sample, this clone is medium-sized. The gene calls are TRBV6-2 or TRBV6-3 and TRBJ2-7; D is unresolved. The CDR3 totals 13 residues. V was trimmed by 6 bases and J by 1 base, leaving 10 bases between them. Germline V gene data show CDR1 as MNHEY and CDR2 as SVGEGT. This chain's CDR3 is CASRGSASYEQYF. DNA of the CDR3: TGTGCCAGCAGGGGTTCAGCGTCCTACGAGCAGTACTTC.

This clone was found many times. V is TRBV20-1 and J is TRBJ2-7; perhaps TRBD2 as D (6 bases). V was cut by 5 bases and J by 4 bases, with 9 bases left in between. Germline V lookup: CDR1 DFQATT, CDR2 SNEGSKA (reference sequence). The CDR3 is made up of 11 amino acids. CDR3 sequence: CSAPSGYEQYF. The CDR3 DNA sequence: TGCAGTGCTCCCAGCGGGTACGAGCAGTACTTC.

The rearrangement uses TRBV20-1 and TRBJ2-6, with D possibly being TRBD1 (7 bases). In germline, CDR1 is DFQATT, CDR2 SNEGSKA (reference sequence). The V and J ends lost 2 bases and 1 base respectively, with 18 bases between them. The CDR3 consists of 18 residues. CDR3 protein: CSARSLEGAISGANVLTF. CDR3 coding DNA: TGCAGTGCTAGATCTCTGGAGGGGGCAATATCTGGGGCCAACGTCCTGACTTTC.

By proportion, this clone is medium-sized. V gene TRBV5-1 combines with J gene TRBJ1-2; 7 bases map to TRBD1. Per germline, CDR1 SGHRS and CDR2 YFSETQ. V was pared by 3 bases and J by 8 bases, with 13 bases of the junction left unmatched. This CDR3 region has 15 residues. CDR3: CASSSRQGDFTGYTF. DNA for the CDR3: TGCGCCAGCAGCTCGAGACAGGGCGACTTTACGGGCTACACCTTC.

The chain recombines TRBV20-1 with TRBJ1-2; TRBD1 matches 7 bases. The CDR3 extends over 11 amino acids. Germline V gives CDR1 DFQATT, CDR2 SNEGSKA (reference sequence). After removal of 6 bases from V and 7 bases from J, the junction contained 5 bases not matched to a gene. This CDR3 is CSARGGSGYTF. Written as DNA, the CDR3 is TGCAGTGCCAGGGGGGGGAGTGGCTACACCTTC.